This T cell receptor beta chain originates from a study of cytomegalovirus exposure and HLA in healthy donors (TCRdb year 2017). Notes on the research overall: According to an earlier analysis of 587 of the donors, roughly 180 million T cells yielded over 90 million unique TCR beta sequences and approximately 300 Gb of sequence data. An early release that covered about 600 HLA-typed donors contained approximately 300 gigabases of sequencing data and 65 million to 100 million unique TCR sequences. The genetic ancestry cluster associated with self-reported Caucasian donors included 81% of the roughly 360 genotyped donors. The study aimed to test whether signatures of past pathogen exposure could be identified by cataloging public T cell receptors. The study used immunosequencing to profile the T cell repertoires of approximately 650 subjects and linked those repertoires to cytomegalovirus serostatus. Besides the first cohort of around 700 subjects, a separate validation cohort made up of around 120 different subjects was used. High-throughput TCR immunosequencing, statistical association of individual TCRs with disease status, and machine learning were combined to predict cytomegalovirus infection status. In a later analysis, previously published TCR beta repertoires from 670 or so donors were re-analyzed and high-resolution HLA genotyping was added so that TCR occurrence patterns could be studied. Rather than drawing on any new phenotypic data, the later analysis identified candidate immune exposures from TCR beta sequences and the way those sequences occurred across donors. An earlier analysis of approximately 640 of the donors applied high-throughput TCR beta sequencing to assess whether each TCR beta V gene segment acted as functional or pseudogenic. Donor age, sex, ethnicity and CMV serostatus were compiled together with the repertoire data. A later genetic analysis took genome-wide SNP genotypes for about 65% of the 666 donors and used that subset as a discovery cohort. Every repertoire in the discovery cohort had been generated on one and the same sequencing platform. HLA typing included class I and class II loci at four-digit resolution. Typing coverage varied by locus: 629-630 donors for A, B, C, DRB1 and DQB1; around 560 for DQA1; over 600 for DPA1; 450 to 480 for DPB1. Several DR-DQ haplotypes were treated as single units for association and clustering because of strong linkage in the cohort. Across 300 to 500 genotyped donors of the cohort, an average of roughly 230,000 unique TCR beta nucleotide sequences per donor were sequenced, and around 20% of those sequences were non-productive.

Turning to this clone: Its recognized antigen is unknown.

The protocol used for the library was the immunoSEQ multiplex PCR assay. A mixture of 60 forward primers for TCR Vbeta segments and 13 reverse primers for TCR Jbeta segments was used in the multiplex PCR. The CDR3 region of rearranged TCR beta genes was amplified from genomic DNA by a multiplex PCR assay. The Illumina HiSeq System was used to sequence the amplified TCR beta libraries as 87-base-pair reads. Processing in the source paper ran as follows. In a later analysis, tens of millions of unique TCR beta chains were counted across the approximately 640 repertoires, and roughly 11 million of these chains were shared by at least two donors. To remove PCR and sequencing errors, raw reads were error-corrected and collapsed into unique sequences using a nearest-neighbor algorithm that merged closely related sequences. To assign V, D and J gene segments, CDR3 sequences were aligned to IMGT reference sequences. Each retained sequence needed at least a six-nucleotide match to both a V gene segment and a J gene segment. A rearrangement counted as productive if the CDR3 had no stop codons and remained in frame with V and J, and every other rearrangement counted as non-productive. Following IMGT convention, CDR3 was defined as the stretch from the second conserved V-encoded cysteine to the conserved J-encoded phenylalanine. In an earlier analysis of around 640 of the donors, sequences lacking an unambiguous match to a single V gene segment were excluded. In an earlier analysis of several hundred of the donors, V segments were called functional above 56.7% productive rearrangements and were called segregating when the between-donor standard deviation exceeded 5%. A statistical classification framework was developed to diagnose cytomegalovirus status using the catalog of TCR beta chain sequences. In a later analysis, TCR nucleotide sequences were compared against IMGT/GENE-DB human TR gene sequences so that V and J genes could be assigned. The TCRdist pipeline was used in a later analysis to assign CDR3 sequences and most-parsimonious VDJ recombination scenarios. In a later analysis, each TCR beta chain was defined by its CDR3 amino acid sequence together with its V-gene family, and reads without a unique V-gene family were excluded. A later analysis removed 450 to 600 highly shared, low-generation-probability nucleotide sequences to deal with suspected cross-contamination and a sequencing artifact. In a later analysis, a clonal expansion index for each public chain was calculated from normalized within-repertoire ranks of inferred template counts. In a later analysis, generation probabilities were computed using a VDJ recombination model fitted to out-of-frame rearrangements, and the results were checked against IGoR. A later analysis scored TCR-TCR, TCR-HLA and TCR-CMV co-occurrence with hypergeometric tests, applying a repertoire-size bias correction to TCR pairs. To estimate false discovery rates, a later analysis permuted the HLA or CMV assignments 20 times. In a later analysis, co-occurring TCRs were grouped with DBSCAN, and TCRdist sequence similarity was added when clustering was performed within HLA-allele-positive subsets. Repertoires with fewer than 30,000 or more than 120,000 public chains were left out of co-occurrence clustering, as were a few repertoires with anomalous nucleotide sharing. TCRdb obtained this table from immuneACCESS and retained in-frame rearrangements with V and J assigned. These tables miss some clones; where compared with another copy, unresolved V genes account for less than half of the shortfall, and the remainder is unexplained. Clone size and V and J calls were adopted from that table, with D and trimming inferred from the DNA. The sample table gives 150,000 to 200,000 clones. The biggest ten clones account for 1.3% of the sample.

Study-level results and caveats: A further reported finding was that TCR beta sequences accurately predicted the HLA-A and HLA-B alleles for most subjects in the first cohort. Because HLA typing was missing for some donors at each locus, association tests included only the typed subset. According to a later analysis, TCR association rates differed among HLA loci, with DRB1 alleles showing the most associated TCRs and HLA-C alleles showing the fewest. Across donors, most TCR sequences were observed very rarely, whereas some public TCRs were present in many individuals. Sequencing depth was assumed to be roughly uniform across donors in the presence/absence analyses, though that assumption may not hold. The earlier analysis of around 600 of the donors excluded about 16 rarely observed V segments, including chromosome 9 orphons, because counts were too low. Cytomegalovirus status was reported to be diagnosed by the classifier with high specificity and sensitivity in both the original and validation cohorts. A later analysis reported that several top co-occurrence clusters appeared linked to parvovirus B19, influenza, CMV and Epstein-Barr virus. The study listed 164 TCR beta chains as associated with cytomegalovirus. When HLA alleles, especially DR and DQ, strongly co-occurred, attributing TCR associations to individual alleles was difficult. According to the authors, the approach could potentially be generalized to other disease states and immunological phenotypes. In vitro tests confirmed that three of the cytomegalovirus-associated TCR beta chains recognize cytomegalovirus antigens. In a later analysis, around 17,000 TCR beta sequences were associated with specific HLA alleles at a false discovery rate of 0.05. In a later analysis, most CMV-associated TCR beta chains were found to appear HLA-restricted, with HLA associations seemingly driven largely by CMV exposure. A cluster of highly shared sequence variants was judged likely to represent a technical artifact of the sequencing pipeline. In a later genetic analysis, fewer N-insertions in productive TCRs were reported among donors in an Asian-associated ancestry cluster than the approximately 630-donor mean. An earlier analysis of around 500 of the donors showed that most TCR beta V segments appeared in productive rearrangements either about 87% or about 30% of the time, which broadly matched IMGT annotations. In a later analysis, HLA-associated TCR beta chains showed more clonal expansion and lower generation probabilities than non-associated chains that were equally common. In a later genetic analysis, a missense DCLRE1C variant was associated with V-gene and J-gene trimming of TCR beta chains, and the association was replicated in an independent cohort. Immune exposure information for the cohort was limited to CMV serostatus. Linkage disequilibrium might explain the correlated functional status among segregating V segments, but an unknown experimental factor could not be ruled out. In this cohort, only TCR beta chains were sequenced, and detectable features were limited by the absence of alpha or paired-chain data.

The cohort consisted of 670 or so healthy bone marrow donors. Cohort members were all nominally healthy when sampled, although unrecorded immune exposures were likely present. The donor tested CMV seronegative and was one of the 352 seronegative cohort members. Every donor gave a peripheral blood sample, and the peripheral blood mononuclear cells from that sample were used for TCR beta sequencing. Genomic DNA extraction from the blood cell samples was performed with the Qiagen DNeasy Blood Extraction Kit. The sequence came from a woman aged 60-75 years in good health and CMV-seronegative. The material sequenced was PBMCs.

CDR3 loop: CASSSRGQATGYEQYF. The bases are TGTGCCAGCAGTTCACGGGGACAGGCGACTGGCTACGAGCAGTACTTC. The chain couples TRBV27 to TRBJ2-7, with 8 junctional bases fitting TRBD1. V lost 4 bases and J lost 3 bases, and the count of bases not matched to a germline gene is 11. Based on the germline V gene (reference sequence), the CDR1 and CDR2 sequences are MNHEY and SMNVEV. The CDR3 runs 16 residues from the cysteine to the phenylalanine. Only CDR3 DNA remains: 48 bases, in frame from the first base.